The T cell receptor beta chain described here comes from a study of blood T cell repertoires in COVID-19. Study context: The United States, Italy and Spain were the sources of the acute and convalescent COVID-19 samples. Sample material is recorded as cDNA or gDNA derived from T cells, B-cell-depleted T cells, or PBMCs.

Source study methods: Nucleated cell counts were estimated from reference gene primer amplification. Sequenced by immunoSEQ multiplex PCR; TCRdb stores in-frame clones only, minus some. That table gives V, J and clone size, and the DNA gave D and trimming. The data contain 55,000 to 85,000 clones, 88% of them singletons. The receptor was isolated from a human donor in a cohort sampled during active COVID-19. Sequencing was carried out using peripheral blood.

Here the CDR3 DNA reads TGTGCCAGCAGTGAACCCGACAGGGGGCTCGATGAAAAACTGTTTTTT. Its translation is CASSEPDRGLDEKLFF. The J gene is TRBJ1-4, the V gene TRBV25-1; 10 bases align to TRBD1. The junction had 6 bases not matched to a gene; V was cut back by 2 bases and J by 6 bases. Germline CDR1 is MGHDK and CDR2 is SYGVNS. CDR3 size: 16 residues. Full variable domain (outside the CDR3, taken from reference TRBV25-1 and TRBJ1-4): EADIYQTPRYLVIGTGKKITLECSQTMGHDKMYWYQQDPGMELHLIHYSYGVNSTEKGDLSSESTVSRIRTEHFPLTLESARPSHTSQYLCASSEPDRGLDEKLFFGSGTQLSVL.